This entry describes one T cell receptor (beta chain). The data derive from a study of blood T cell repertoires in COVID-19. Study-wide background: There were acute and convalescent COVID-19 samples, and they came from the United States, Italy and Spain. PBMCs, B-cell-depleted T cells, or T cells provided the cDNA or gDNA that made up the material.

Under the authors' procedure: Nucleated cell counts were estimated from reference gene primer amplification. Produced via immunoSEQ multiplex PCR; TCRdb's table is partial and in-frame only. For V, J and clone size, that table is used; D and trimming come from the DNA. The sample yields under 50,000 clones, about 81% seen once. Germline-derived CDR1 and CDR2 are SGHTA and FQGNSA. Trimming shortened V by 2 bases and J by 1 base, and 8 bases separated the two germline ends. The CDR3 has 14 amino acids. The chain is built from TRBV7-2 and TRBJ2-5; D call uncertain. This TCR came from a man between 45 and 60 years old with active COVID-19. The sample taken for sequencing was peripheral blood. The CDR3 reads CASSLRASQETQYF. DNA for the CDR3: TGTGCCAGCAGCTTACGCGCTTCCCAAGAGACCCAGTACTTC.